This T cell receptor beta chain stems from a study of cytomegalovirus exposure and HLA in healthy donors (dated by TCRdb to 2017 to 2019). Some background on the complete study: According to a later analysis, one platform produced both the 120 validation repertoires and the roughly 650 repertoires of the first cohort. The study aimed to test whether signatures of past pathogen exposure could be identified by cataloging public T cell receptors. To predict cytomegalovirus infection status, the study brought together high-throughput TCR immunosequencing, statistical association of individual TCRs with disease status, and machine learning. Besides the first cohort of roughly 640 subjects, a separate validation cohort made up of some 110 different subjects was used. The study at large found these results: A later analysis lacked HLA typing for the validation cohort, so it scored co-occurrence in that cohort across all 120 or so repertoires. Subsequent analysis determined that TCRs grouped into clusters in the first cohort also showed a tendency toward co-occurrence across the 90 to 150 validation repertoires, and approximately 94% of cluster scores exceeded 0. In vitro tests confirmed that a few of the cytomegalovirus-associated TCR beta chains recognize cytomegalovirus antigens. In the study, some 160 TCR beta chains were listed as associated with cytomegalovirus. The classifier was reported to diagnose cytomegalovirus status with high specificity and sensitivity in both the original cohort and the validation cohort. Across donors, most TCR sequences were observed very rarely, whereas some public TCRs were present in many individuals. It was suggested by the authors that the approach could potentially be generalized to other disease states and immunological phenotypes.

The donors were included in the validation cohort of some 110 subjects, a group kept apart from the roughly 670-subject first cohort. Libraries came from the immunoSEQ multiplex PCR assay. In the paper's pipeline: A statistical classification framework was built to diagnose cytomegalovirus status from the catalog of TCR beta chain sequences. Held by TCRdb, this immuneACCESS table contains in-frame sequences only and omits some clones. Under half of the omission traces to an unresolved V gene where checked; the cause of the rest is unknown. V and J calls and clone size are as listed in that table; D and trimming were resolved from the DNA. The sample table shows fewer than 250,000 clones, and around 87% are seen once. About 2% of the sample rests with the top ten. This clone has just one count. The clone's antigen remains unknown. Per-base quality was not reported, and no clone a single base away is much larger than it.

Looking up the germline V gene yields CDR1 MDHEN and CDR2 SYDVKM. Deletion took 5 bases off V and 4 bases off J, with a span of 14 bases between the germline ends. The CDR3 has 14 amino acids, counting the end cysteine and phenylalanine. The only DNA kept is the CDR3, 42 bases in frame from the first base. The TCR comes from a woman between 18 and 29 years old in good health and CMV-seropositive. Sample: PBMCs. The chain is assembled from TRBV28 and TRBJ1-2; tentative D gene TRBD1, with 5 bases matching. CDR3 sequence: CASSAPGGFYGYTF. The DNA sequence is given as TGTGCCAGCAGTGCCCCCGGGGGATTCTATGGCTACACCTTC.